This T cell receptor beta chain was observed in a study of vaccination and CD4 T cells after COVID-19. On the study more broadly: Typically, post-vaccine samples were obtained a median roughly 70 days after dose two, within a range of 14 to 241.

V gave up 0 bases and J gave up 2 bases, with 14 bases separating them. Germline V gene lookup returns CDR1 DFQATT and CDR2 SNEGSKA (reference sequence). This CDR3 region has 15 residues. This clonotype appeared a single time. MiXCR, run by TCRdb on the PCR reads, gives a single entry per CDR3 protein. This table has 25,000 or so distinct CDR3 sequences, 51% appearing once. This sequence was found in a human donor who had recovered from COVID-19. This chain links TRBV20-1 with TRBJ2-7; the D gene is possibly TRBD2 (5 bases). The starting material was CD4+ T cells from blood, obtained before SARS-CoV-2 vaccination. CDR3 nucleotides: TGCAGTGCTAGAGATAGGCGGGTACCTCCCTACGAGCAGTACTTC. Translating gives CSARDRRVPPYEQYF.